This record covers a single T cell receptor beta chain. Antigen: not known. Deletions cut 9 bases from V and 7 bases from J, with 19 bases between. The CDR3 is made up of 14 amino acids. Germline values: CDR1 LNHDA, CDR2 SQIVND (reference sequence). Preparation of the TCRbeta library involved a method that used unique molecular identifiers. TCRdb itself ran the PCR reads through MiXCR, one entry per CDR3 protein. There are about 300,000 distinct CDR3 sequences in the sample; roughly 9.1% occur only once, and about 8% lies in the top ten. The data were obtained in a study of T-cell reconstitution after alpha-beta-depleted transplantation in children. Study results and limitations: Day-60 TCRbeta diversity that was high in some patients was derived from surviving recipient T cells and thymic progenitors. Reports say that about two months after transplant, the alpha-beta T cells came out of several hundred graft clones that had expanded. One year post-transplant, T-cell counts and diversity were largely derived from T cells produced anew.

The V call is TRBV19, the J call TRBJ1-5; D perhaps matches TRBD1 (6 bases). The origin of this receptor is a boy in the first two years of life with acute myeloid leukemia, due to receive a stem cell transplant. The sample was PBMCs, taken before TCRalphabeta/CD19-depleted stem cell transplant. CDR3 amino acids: CASHNRVLSQPQHF. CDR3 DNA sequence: TGTGCCAGCCATAACAGGGTTCTGAGCCAGCCCCAGCATTTT.